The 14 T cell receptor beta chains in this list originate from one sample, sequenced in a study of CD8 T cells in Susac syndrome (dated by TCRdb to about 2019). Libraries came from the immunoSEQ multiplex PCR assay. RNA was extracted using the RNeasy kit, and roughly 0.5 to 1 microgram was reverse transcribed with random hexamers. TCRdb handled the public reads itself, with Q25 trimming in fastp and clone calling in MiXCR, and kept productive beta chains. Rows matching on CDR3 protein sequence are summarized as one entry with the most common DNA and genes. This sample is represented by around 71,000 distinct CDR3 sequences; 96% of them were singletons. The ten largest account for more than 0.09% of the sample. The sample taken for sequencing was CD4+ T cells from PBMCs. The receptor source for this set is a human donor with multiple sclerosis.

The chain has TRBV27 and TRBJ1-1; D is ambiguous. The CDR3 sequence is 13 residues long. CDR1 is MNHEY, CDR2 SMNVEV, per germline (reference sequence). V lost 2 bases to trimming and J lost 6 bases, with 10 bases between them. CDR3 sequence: CASSLNGVPEAFF. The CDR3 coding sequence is TGTGCCAGCAGTTTAAATGGAGTTCCTGAAGCTTTCTTT.

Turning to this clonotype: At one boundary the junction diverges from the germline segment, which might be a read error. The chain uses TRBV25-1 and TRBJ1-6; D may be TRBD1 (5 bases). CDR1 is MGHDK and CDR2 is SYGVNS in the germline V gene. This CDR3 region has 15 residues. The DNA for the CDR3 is TGTGCCAGCAGTGAATGGGCAGGGAATAATCCACCCCTCCACTTT. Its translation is CASSEWAGNNPPLHF.

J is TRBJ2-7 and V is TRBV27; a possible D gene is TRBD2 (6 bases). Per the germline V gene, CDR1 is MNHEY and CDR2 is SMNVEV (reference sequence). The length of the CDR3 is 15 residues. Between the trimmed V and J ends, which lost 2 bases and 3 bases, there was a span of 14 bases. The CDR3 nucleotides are TGTGCCAGCAGTTTAAGGCGGGGCGCCCTCTACGAGCAGTACTTC. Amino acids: CASSLRRGALYEQYF.

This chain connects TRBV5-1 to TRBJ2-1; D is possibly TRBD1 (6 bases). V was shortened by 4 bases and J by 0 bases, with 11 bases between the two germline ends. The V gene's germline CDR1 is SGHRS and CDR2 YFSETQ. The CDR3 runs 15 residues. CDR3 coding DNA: TGCGCCAGCAGCGTTCCGGACAGCTCCTACAATGAGCAGTTCTTC. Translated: CASSVPDSSYNEQFF.

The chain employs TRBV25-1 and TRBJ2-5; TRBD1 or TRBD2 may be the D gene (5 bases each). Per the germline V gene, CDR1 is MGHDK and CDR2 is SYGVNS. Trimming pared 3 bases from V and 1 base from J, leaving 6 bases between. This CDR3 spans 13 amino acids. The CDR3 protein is CASSERGQETQYF. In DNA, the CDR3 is TGTGCCAGCAGTGAGAGGGGCCAAGAGACCCAGTACTTC.

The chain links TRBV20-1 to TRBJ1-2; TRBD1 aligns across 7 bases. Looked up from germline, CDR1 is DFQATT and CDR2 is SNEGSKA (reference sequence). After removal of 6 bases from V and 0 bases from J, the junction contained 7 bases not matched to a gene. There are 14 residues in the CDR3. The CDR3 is CSAPRQGANYGYTF. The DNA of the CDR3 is TGCAGTGCACCTAGACAGGGAGCTAACTATGGCTACACCTTC.

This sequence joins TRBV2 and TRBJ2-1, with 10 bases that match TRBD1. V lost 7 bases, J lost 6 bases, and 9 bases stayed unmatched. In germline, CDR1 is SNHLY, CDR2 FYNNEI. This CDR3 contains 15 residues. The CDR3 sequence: CASTMGQGIGNEQFF. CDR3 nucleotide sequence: TGTGCCAGCACCATGGGACAGGGGATAGGCAATGAGCAGTTCTTC.

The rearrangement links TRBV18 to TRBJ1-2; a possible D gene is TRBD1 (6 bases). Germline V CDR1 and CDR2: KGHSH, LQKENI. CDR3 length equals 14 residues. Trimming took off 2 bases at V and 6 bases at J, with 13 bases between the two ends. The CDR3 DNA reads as TGTGCCAGCTCACCATGGGAGGGGGATGATGGCTACACCTTC. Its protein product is CASSPWEGDDGYTF.

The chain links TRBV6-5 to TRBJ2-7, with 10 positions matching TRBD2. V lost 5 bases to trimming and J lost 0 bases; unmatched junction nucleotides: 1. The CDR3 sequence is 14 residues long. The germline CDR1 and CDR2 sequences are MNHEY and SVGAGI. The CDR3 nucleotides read TGTGCCAGCAGTCGGACTAGCGGCTCCTACGAGCAGTACTTC. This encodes CASSRTSGSYEQYF.

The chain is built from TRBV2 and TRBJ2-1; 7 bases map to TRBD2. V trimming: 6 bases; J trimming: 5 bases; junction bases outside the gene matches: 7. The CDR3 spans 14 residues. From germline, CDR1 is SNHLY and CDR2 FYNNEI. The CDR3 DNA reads TGTGCCAGCAGGGAGCGGGGCTCTAACAATGAGCAGTTCTTC. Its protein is CASRERGSNNEQFF.

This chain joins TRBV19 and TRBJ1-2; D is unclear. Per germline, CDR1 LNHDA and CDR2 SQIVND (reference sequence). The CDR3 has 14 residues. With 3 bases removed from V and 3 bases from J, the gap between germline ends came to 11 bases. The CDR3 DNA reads TGTGCCAGTAGTATTAGGACCAATTACTATGGCTACACCTTC. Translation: CASSIRTNYYGYTF.

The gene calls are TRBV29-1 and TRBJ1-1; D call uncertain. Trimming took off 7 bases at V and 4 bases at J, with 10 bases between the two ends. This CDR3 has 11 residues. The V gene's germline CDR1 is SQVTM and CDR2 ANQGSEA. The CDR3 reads CSGDWSTEAFF. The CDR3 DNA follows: TGCAGCGGGGATTGGAGCACTGAAGCTTTCTTT.

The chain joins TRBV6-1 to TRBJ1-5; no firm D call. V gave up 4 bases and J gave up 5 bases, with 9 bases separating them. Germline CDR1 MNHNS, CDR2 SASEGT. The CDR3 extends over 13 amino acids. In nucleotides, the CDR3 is TGTGCCAGCAGTGTCTCCGGGGATCAGCCCCAGCATTTT. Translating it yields CASSVSGDQPQHF.

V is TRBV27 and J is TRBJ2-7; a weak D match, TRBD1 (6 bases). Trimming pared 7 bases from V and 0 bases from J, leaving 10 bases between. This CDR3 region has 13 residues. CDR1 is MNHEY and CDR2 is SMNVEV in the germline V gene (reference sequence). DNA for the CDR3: TGTGCCAGCATTGGACAGTACTCCTACGAGCAGTACTTC. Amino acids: CASIGQYSYEQYF.